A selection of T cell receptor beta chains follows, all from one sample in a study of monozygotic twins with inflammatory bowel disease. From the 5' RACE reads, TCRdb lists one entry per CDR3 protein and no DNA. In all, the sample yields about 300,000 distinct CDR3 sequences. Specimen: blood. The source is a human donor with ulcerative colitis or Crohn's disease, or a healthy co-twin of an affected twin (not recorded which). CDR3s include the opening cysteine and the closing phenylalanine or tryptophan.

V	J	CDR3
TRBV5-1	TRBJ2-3	CASRTGPSTDTQYF
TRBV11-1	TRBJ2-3	CASSLMISSGGYTDTQYF
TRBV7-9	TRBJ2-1	CASSSRGGSPHNEQFF
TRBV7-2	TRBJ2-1	CASSLEGGGNEQFF
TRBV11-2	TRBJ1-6	CASSDGGTGVYSPLHF
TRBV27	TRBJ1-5	CASSFYQPQHF
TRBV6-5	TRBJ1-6	CASSYGTGNYNSPLHF
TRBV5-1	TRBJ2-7	CASSPGTSASYEQYF
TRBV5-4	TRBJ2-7	CASSLGDRTYEQYF
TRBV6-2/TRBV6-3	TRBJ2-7	CASSGNDRGEQYF
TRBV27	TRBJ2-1	CASSLDRGNEQFF
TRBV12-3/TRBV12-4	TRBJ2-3	CASSFSRSWTNTDTQYF
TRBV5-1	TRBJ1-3	CASSLVGIGNTIYF
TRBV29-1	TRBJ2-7	CSVRITLTGQGEQYF
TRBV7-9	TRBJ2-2	CASSLRDRATGELFF
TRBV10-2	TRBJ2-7	CASCALAGSCEQYF
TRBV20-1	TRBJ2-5	CSASDGLNPYF
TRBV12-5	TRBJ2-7	CASGLGRNYEQYF
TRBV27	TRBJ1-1	CASSLSRRVSTEAFF
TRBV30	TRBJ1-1	CAWTRDSGSAEAFF
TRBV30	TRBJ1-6	CAWTKYKSSYNSPLHF
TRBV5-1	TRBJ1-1	CASRLGPVVTEAFF
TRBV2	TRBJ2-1	CASSAPGQAYNEQFF
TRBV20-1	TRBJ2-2	CSARGREGRNGELFF
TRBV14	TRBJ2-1	CASRPSGSLGNEQFF
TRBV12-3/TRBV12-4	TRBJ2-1	CASSKPGLSYNEQFF
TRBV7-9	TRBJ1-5	CASSPRGDSNQPQHF
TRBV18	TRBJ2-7	CASSPGANYEQYF
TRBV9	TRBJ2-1	CASGWTSGRTNEQFF
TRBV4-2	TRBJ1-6	CASEDGSGPLHF
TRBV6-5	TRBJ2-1	CASRREVGGLFF
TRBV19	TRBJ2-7	CASSITGFEVEQYF
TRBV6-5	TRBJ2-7	CASNRGHEQYF
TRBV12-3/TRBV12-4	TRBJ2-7	CASRAGTSGRIGSYEQYF
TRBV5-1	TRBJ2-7	CASRGDISSYEQYF
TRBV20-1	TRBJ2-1	CSARDGSAPGNEQFF
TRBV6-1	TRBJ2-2	CASSDTQVNTGELFF
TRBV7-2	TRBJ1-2	CASSSYGTATKEGYTF
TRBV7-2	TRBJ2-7	CASSITSGQGFEQYF
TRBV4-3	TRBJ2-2	CASSRRQGETGELFF
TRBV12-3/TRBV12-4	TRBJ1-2	CASTTLGNYGYTF
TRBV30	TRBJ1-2	CAWSEGTGGFYGYTF
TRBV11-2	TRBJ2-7	CASSAEGGYSYEQYF
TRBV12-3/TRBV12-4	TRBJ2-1	CASSLGYDEQFF
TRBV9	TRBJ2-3	CASSVWPTTDTQYF
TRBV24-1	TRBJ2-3	CATSDSGTSADTQYF
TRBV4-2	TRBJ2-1	CASSQEGNEQFF
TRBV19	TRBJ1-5	CASSSQTEYNQPQHF